These 15 T cell receptor beta chains came from one sample sequenced in a study of shared clonotypes between healthy human individuals. TCRdb keeps only in-frame clones here, not all; method: immunoSEQ multiplex PCR. The profile shows fewer than 3 million clones, roughly 90% of them singletons. Material: naive CD4+ T cells from PBMCs. Sample subset: CD45RA+ positively selected. The receptor source for this set is a man between 18 and 29 years old in good health. Some clones in this sample may be carry-over from other donors' samples.

The chain couples TRBV27 to TRBJ2-3; TRBD2 agrees at 7 bases. The V gene's germline CDR1 is MNHEY and CDR2 SMNVEV (reference sequence). The V segment lost 4 bases and the J segment 1 base; nucleotides outside the gene matches: 14. The CDR3 is 18 residues long. For the CDR3, the DNA is TGTGCCAGCAGTTCCAAAGCGGGACTCCTACTCGGCACAGATACGCAGTATTTT. This encodes CASSSKAGLLLGTDTQYF.

Points on this clone: The sample has other DNA sequences that encode this CDR3 too. J is TRBJ1-2 and V is TRBV18, with D uncertain. V lost 3 bases to trimming and J lost 0 bases, with 5 bases between them. Germline V gene data show CDR1 as KGHSH and CDR2 as LQKENI. The CDR3 contains 13 residues. This CDR3 reads CASSPDANYGYTF. The CDR3, as DNA: TGTGCCAGCTCACCGGATGCTAACTATGGCTACACCTTC.

The chain is built from TRBV7-2 and TRBJ2-2; D could derive from TRBD1 or TRBD2 (5 bases each). Germline CDR1 reads SGHTA; CDR2 reads FQGNSA. V gave up 2 bases and J gave up 6 bases, with 10 bases separating them. The CDR3 is made up of 14 amino acids. Here the CDR3 reads CASSLHRDPGELFF. The CDR3 nucleotides read TGTGCCAGCAGCTTACACCGGGACCCCGGGGAGCTGTTTTTT.

This chain connects TRBV5-6 to TRBJ1-5; a possible D gene is TRBD1 (5 bases). In germline, CDR1 is SGHDT, CDR2 YYEEEE. The CDR3 runs 15 residues. V lost 1 base to trimming and J lost 2 bases, with 10 bases between them. The CDR3 reads CASSLFGGGNQPQHF. CDR3 DNA: TGTGCCAGCAGCTTGTTCGGGGGGGGCAATCAGCCCCAGCATTTT.

The gene calls are TRBV28 and TRBJ1-3, with a tentative D call TRBD1 (5 bases). Germline lookup yields CDR1 MDHEN and CDR2 SYDVKM. The CDR3 runs 14 residues. With 6 bases removed from V and 3 bases from J, the gap between germline ends came to 12 bases. The CDR3 region has the DNA TGTGCCAGCAGATCCGGGGGACTTGGAAACACCATATATTTT. Translating it yields CASRSGGLGNTIYF.

CDR3: CASSQTPGLAIDTQYF. CDR3 nucleotides: TGTGCCAGCAGCCAGACTCCGGGACTAGCGATAGATACGCAGTATTTT. V gene TRBV27 combines with J gene TRBJ2-3; 10 nucleotides match TRBD2. The CDR3 consists of 16 residues. The ends lost 6 bases at V and 5 bases at J; junction bases unmatched: 11. CDR1 and CDR2 from the germline V gene are MNHEY and SMNVEV (reference sequence).

This clone was observed once. Other DNA variants within this sample encode the same CDR3. The rearrangement joins TRBV4-2 to TRBJ2-1, with D perhaps matching TRBD2 (5 bases). This CDR3 contains 14 residues. V was shortened by 2 bases and J by 4 bases, with 9 bases between the two germline ends. CDR1 LGHNA and CDR2 YNFKEQ come from the germline V gene. The CDR3 coding sequence is TGTGCCAGCAGCCAACAAACGGGGTACAATGAGCAGTTCTTC. It is translated as CASSQQTGYNEQFF.

This chain connects TRBV15 to TRBJ1-4, with 9 positions matching TRBD1. The CDR3 is 15 residues long. After removal of 3 bases from V and 7 bases from J, the junction contained 6 bases not matched to a gene. In germline, CDR1 is LNHNV, CDR2 YYDKDF (reference sequence). CDR3 residues: CATSSPGQGTEKLFF. The CDR3 DNA reads TGTGCCACCAGCAGCCCGGGACAGGGTACTGAAAAACTGTTTTTT.

The genes are TRBV5-1 and TRBJ2-5; 11 positions match TRBD2. Germline V gene data show CDR1 as SGHRS and CDR2 as YFSETQ. The trim removed 8 bases at V and 5 bases at J, leaving 11 bases unmatched. The CDR3 length is 15 residues. The CDR3: CASNLLAGEGETQYF. The CDR3 region has the DNA TGCGCCAGTAATCTACTAGCGGGAGAGGGCGAGACCCAGTACTTC. The entire variable domain, with the rest obtained from reference TRBV5-1 and TRBJ2-5, is as follows: KAGVTQTPRYLIKTRGQQVTLSCSPISGHRSVSWYQQTPGQGLQFLFEYFSETQRNKGNFPGRFSGRQFSNSRSEMNVSTLELGDSALYLCASNLLAGEGETQYFGPGTRLLVL.

The chain couples TRBV2 to TRBJ2-5; 9 nucleotides match TRBD1. V was pared by 6 bases and J by 2 bases, with 1 base of the junction left unmatched. Per the germline V gene, CDR1 is SNHLY and CDR2 is FYNNEI. This CDR3 is 13 amino acids long. The CDR3 is CASRGTGQETQYF. CDR3 coding DNA: TGTGCCAGCAGGGGGACAGGGCAAGAGACCCAGTACTTC.

The chain uses TRBV28 and TRBJ2-7, with D perhaps given as TRBD1 or TRBD2 (5 bases each). V lost 1 base and J lost 2, with 12 bases in between. The CDR3 length is 15 residues. Germline V CDR1 and CDR2: MDHEN, SYDVKM. CDR3 protein: CASSLSGRVTYEQYF. In DNA, the CDR3 is TGTGCCAGCAGTTTATCGGGACGGGTTACCTACGAGCAGTACTTC. Supplemented by reference TRBV28 and TRBJ2-7, the full variable domain reads DVKVTQSSRYLVKRTGEKVFLECVQDMDHENMFWYRQDPGLGLRLIYFSYDVKMKEKGDIPEGYSVSREKKERFSLILESASTNQTSMYLCASSLSGRVTYEQYFGPGTRLTVT.

V and J are TRBV2 and TRBJ1-2; the D is unclear. Deletions cut 6 bases from V and 1 base from J, with 9 bases between. CDR1 SNHLY and CDR2 FYNNEI come from the germline V gene. This CDR3 is built from 13 residues. CDR3 nucleotide sequence: TGTGCCAGCAGAGATAGGGATAACTATGGCTACACCTTC. Protein sequence: CASRDRDNYGYTF.

CDR3 amino acids: CATSARDRANTGELFF. CDR3 DNA: TGTGCCACCAGCGCTCGGGACAGAGCGAACACCGGGGAGCTGTTTTTT. The chain is built from TRBV15 and TRBJ2-2; the match to TRBD1 covers 7 bases. The CDR3 has 16 amino acids. V shed 5 bases and J 0 bases; nucleotides not matched to a gene: 6. Looked up from germline, CDR1 is LNHNV and CDR2 is YYDKDF (reference sequence).

This rearrangement joins TRBV10-3 to TRBJ2-7; TRBD2 matches at 9 bases. The J segment lost 1 base and the V segment lost 2 bases, leaving 3 bases of the junction unmatched. Germline lookup yields CDR1 ENHRY and CDR2 SYGVKD. This CDR3 is 15 amino acids long. The CDR3 sequence: CAISEMTSGSYEQYF. The CDR3 DNA follows: TGTGCCATCAGTGAGATGACTAGCGGTTCCTACGAGCAGTACTTC.

The gene calls are TRBV7-8 and TRBJ1-1; D is unclear. Germline loops: CDR1 SGHVS, CDR2 FQNEAQ. V was trimmed by 5 bases and J by 5 bases, leaving 15 bases between them. CDR3 length: 14 residues. The CDR3 loop reads CASSAIARGTEAFF. CDR3 in DNA: TGTGCCAGCAGCGCGATAGCGAGAGGAACTGAAGCTTTCTTT.